There are a few counts of the clone carrying this T cell receptor (beta chain). The antigen is not known. Lactation, pregnancy, other autoimmune disease or uncontrolled infection led to exclusion of patients. Thyroid ultrasound and orbital computed tomography, with clinical symptoms and serum thyroxine and TRAb, informed diagnoses. The data stem from a study of T cells in Graves' hyperthyroidism and ophthalmopathy. Study-wide findings and caveats: The model foresaw ophthalmopathy a median around 6 months prior to onset. The majority of expanded thyroid clonotypes above 0.001 also appeared in blood.

Template material for amplifying TCR beta CDR3 regions consisted of RNA transcripts. The HTBI primer set was used in a first-round RT-PCR of the TCR CDR3. TCRdb reprocessed the multiplex PCR reads with MiXCR, giving one entry per CDR3 protein. The sample has over 500,000 distinct CDR3 sequences, around 50% seen once. The CDR3 covers 13 residues. Germline V lookup: CDR1 ENHRY, CDR2 SYGVKD. V lost 6 bases, J lost 4 bases, and 12 bases lay in between. The V call is TRBV10-3, the J call TRBJ1-1; D not resolved. Source material: peripheral blood or thyroid tissue (not recorded which). This TCR derives from an adult woman with Graves' disease, either hyperthyroidism or ophthalmopathy (not recorded which). CDR3 sequence: CAIRGPAATEAFF. DNA for the CDR3: TGTGCCATCAGAGGGCCCGCGGCCACTGAAGCTTTCTTT.